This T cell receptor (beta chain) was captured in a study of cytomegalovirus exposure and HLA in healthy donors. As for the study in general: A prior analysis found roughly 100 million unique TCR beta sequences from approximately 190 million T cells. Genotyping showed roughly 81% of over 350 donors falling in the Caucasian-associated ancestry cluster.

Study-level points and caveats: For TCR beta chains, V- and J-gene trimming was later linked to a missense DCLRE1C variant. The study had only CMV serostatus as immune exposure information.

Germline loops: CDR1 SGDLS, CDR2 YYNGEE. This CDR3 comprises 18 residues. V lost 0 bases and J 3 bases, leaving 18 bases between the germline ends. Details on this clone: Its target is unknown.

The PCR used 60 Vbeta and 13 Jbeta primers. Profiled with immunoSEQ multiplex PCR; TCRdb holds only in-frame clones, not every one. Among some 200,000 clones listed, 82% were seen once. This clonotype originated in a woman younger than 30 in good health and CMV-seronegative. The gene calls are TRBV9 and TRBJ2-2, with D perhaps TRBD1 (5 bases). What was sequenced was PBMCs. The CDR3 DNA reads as TGTGCCAGCAGCGTAGAGACCCCAACTGACAGTTACACCGGGGAGCTGTTTTTT. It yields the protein CASSVETPTDSYTGELFF. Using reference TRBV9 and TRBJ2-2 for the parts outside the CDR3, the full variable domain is DSGVTQTPKHLITATGQRVTLRCSPRSGDLSVYWYQQSLDQGLQFLIQYYNGEERAKGNILERFSAQQFPDLHSELNLSSLELGDSALYFCASSVETPTDSYTGELFFGEGSRLTVL.